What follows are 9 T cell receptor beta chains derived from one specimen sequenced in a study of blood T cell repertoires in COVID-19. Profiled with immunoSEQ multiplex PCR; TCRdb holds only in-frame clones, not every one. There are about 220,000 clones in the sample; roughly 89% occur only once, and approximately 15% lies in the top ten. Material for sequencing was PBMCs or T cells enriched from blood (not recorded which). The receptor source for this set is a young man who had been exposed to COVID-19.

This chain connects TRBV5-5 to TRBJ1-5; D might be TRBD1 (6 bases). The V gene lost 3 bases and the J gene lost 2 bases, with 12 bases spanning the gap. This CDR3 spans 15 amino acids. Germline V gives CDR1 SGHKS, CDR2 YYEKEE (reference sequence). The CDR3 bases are TGTGCCAGCAGCTCGCAAGGGGGTGGCAATCAGCCCCAGCATTTT. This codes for CASSSQGGGNQPQHF.

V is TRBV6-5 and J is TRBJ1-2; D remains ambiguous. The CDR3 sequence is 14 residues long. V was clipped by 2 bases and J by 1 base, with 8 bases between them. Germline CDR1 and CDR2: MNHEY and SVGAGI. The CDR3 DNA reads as TGTGCCAGCAGTTACGGAGGAATTAACTATGGCTACACCTTC. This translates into CASSYGGINYGYTF.

This chain's CDR3 is CASSLGTSSGNTIYF. The CDR3 coding sequence is TGTGCCAGCAGCTTGGGAACGAGCTCTGGAAACACCATATATTTT. The V call is TRBV5-6, the J call TRBJ1-3; D is unclear. Between the trimmed V and J ends, which lost 0 bases and 0 bases, there was a span of 7 bases. The CDR3 consists of 15 residues. Germline V gene sequence: CDR1 SGHDT, CDR2 YYEEEE.

CDR3 protein: CASSRPGGYQPQHF. In nucleotides, the CDR3 is TGTGCCAGCAGTCGACCAGGGGGATACCAGCCCCAGCATTTT. The chain recombines TRBV6-5 with TRBJ1-5; TRBD1 matches at 7 bases. This CDR3 comprises 14 residues. V was clipped by 5 bases and J by 7 bases; unmatched bases: 8. Germline V lookup: CDR1 MNHEY, CDR2 SVGAGI.

The CDR3 reads CASSLGQGAADTQYF. CDR3 bases: TGCGCCAGCAGCTTGGGGCAGGGGGCAGCAGATACGCAGTATTTT. V usage is TRBV5-1 and J usage is TRBJ2-3, with 8 positions matching TRBD1. The germline V gene has CDR1 SGHRS and CDR2 YFSETQ. With 0 bases clipped from V and 4 bases from J, the junction kept 4 bases outside the gene matches. This CDR3 is built from 15 residues.

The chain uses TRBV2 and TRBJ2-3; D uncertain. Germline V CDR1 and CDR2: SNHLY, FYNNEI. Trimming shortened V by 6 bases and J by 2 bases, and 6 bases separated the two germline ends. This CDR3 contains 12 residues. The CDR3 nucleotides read TGTGCCAGCAGCTGGGCCACAGATACGCAGTATTTT. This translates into CASSWATDTQYF.

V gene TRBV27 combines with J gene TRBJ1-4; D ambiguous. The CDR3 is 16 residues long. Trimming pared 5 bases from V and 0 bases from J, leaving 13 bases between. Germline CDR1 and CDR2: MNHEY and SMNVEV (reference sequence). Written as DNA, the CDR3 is TGTGCCAGCAGTCCCGAGGGCATCCCAACTAATGAAAAACTGTTTTTT. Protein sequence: CASSPEGIPTNEKLFF.

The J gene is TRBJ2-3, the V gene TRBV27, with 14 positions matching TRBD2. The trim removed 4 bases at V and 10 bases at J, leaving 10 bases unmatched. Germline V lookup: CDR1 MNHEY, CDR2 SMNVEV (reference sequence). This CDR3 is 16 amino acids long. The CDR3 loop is CASSSLTSGGAVAQYF. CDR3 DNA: TGTGCCAGCAGTTCCTTGACTAGCGGGGGGGCCGTTGCGCAGTATTTT.

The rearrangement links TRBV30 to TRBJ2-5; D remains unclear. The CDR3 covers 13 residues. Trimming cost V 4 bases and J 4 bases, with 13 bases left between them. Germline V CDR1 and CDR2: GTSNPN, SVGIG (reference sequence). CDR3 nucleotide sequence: TGTGCCTGGACTAGAGTCTTCGGAGAGACCCAGTACTTC. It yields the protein CAWTRVFGETQYF.